This TCR beta chain was sequenced for a study of T-cell reconstitution after alpha-beta-depleted transplantation in children. This CDR3 contains 13 residues. Trimming pared 2 bases from V and 6 bases from J, leaving 8 bases between. Unique molecular identifiers were incorporated into the prepared TCRbeta library. TCRdb fed the PCR reads into MiXCR, producing one record per CDR3 protein. The sample yields around 250,000 distinct CDR3 sequences, 7.5% to 9.5% seen once. There are a few counts of this clonotype. Its antigen is not known. Notes on the study in general: Most T-cell counts and diversity one year after the transplant came from T cells that were newly produced. Reports say that about two months after transplant, the alpha-beta T cells came out of several hundred graft clones that had expanded. Recipient T cells and thymic progenitors that survived were the source of the high TCRbeta diversity seen at day 60 in some patients.

Sequencing used PBMCs, mostly from graft donor cells, obtained 180 days after TCRalphabeta/CD19-depleted stem cell transplant. The clonotype was recovered from a male patient younger than 18 who had a stem cell transplant for acute lymphoblastic leukemia, so the T cells may come from the graft donor. The rearrangement uses TRBV12-3 or TRBV12-4 and TRBJ2-4; D not certain. The CDR3 here is CASSLIDTNIQYF. Here the CDR3 DNA reads TGTGCCAGCAGTTTAATCGACACAAACATTCAGTACTTC.